These 5 T cell receptor beta chains originate from one sample sequenced in a study of response to subunit inactivated influenza vaccine listed by TCRdb under 2018. The library was made by RT-PCR. TCRdb names Illumina HiSeq 2500 as the instrument used. The raw public reads went through TCRdb reprocessing: fastp at Q25, MiXCR clone calling, in-frame beta chains kept. Identical CDR3 protein sequences are pooled into one entry, listed with their most common genes and DNA. Within this sample are hundreds of thousands of distinct CDR3 sequences, with about an eighth of them counted one time only. The ten top clones hold roughly a tenth of the sample. This specimen was PBMCs from blood, taken on the day of vaccination. The receptors were sampled from a man in his forties or fifties who received an inactivated influenza vaccine. Donor details come from another sample of the same person, matched by shared clones.

This clonotype was found many times. This chain links TRBV12-3 or TRBV12-4 with TRBJ2-1; D is unclear. V was cut by 6 bases and J by 6 bases, with 18 bases left in between. The CDR3 sequence is 15 residues long. The CDR3: CASSRPTVKGNEQFF. CDR3 in DNA: TGTGCCAGCAGCCGACCGACCGTAAAGGGCAATGAGCAGTTCTTC.

This clonotype has a handful of counts. The J gene is TRBJ2-5, the V gene TRBV4-2; TRBD2 matches 7 bases. Germline V gene lookup returns CDR1 LGHNA and CDR2 YNFKEQ. The CDR3 totals 17 residues. With V trimmed by 1 base and J by 1 base, 9 bases remained unmatched. CDR3 DNA: TGTGCCAGCAGCCAAGCTGTGGTGGGAGGGATCCAAGAGACCCAGTACTTC. Its translation is CASSQAVVGGIQETQYF.

The V and J genes are TRBV6-2 or TRBV6-3 and TRBJ1-1, with 7 nucleotides matching TRBD1. Germline trimming cut 11 bases from V and 0 bases from J; bases unmatched to any gene: 6. The CDR3 consists of 13 residues. Germline lookup yields CDR1 MNHEY and CDR2 SVGEGT. The CDR3 spells CALRQGLNTEAFF. CDR3 sequence (DNA): TGTGCCCTGAGACAGGGACTGAACACTGAAGCTTTCTTT.

The V and J genes are TRBV20-1 and TRBJ2-5; TRBD1 aligns across 10 bases. Germline trimming cut 1 base from V and 0 bases from J; bases unmatched to any gene: 2. Germline CDR1 and CDR2: DFQATT and SNEGSKA (reference sequence). The CDR3 contains 15 residues. Here the CDR3 reads CSARVDRGYQETQYF. The CDR3, as DNA: TGCAGTGCTAGAGTGGACAGGGGGTACCAAGAGACCCAGTACTTC.

On this clonotype: A clone one base away is much larger, so this may be a read error. For the CDR3, the DNA is TGCCCCAGCAGCGGACGGGGGGAGGGAGCTGAAGCTTTCTTT. Its protein product is CPSSGRGEGAEAFF. The chain is built from TRBV5-1 and TRBJ1-1; tentative D call: TRBD1 (5 bases). CDR1 is SGHRS, CDR2 YFSETQ, per germline. CDR3 length equals 14 residues.